Listed below are T cell receptor beta chains from one sample, sequenced in a study of regulatory T cells in long-lasting Graves disease. Each CDR3 protein gets one entry after TCRdb re-called the multiplex PCR reads with MiXCR. The profile shows over 250,000 distinct CDR3 sequences, roughly 21% of them singletons. This specimen was peripheral blood mononuclear cells (PBMCs), taken when the disease was refractory, from a patient treated with antithyroid drugs. Every receptor here comes from a female donor with Graves disease. The CDR3 runs from the conserved cysteine through the conserved F or W. A D gene is named only where the DNA matches it firmly. Clone size is shown for a subset of rows, as once, few, many or a class of expanded clone.

v_gene,len,abundance,j_gene,d_gene,CDR3aa,CDR3nt
TRBV6-1,13,-,TRBJ2-1,TRBD1,CATGTGGYNEQFF,TGTGCCACCGGGACAGGGGGCTACAATGAGCAGTTCTTC
TRBV28,11,many,TRBJ1-6,-,CASTDNSPLHF,TGTGCCAGCACTGATAATTCACCCCTCCACTTT
TRBV6-5,14,-,TRBJ2-2,TRBD1,CASSYGTGSGELFF,TGTGCCAGCAGTTACGGGACAGGTTCCGGGGAGCTGTTTTTT
TRBV2,13,once,TRBJ2-7,-,CASSSANPYEQYF,TGTGCCAGCAGTTCGGCGAATCCCTACGAGCAGTACTTC
TRBV5-1,16,-,TRBJ2-2,TRBD2,CASSLGAGTNTGELFF,TGCGCCAGCAGCTTGGGAGCGGGAACTAACACCGGGGAGCTGTTTTTT
TRBV30,14,-,TRBJ1-2,TRBD1,CAWSARTGRHGYTF,TGTGCCTGGAGTGCCCGGACAGGAAGACATGGCTACACCTTC
TRBV27,17,once,TRBJ2-1,TRBD1,CASSLIPGQGARNEQFF,TGTGCCAGCAGTTTAATACCGGGACAGGGGGCTCGTAATGAGCAGTTCTTC
TRBV6-5,14,many,TRBJ2-7,-,CASSYLRDSYEQYF,TGTGCCAGCAGTTACCTCCGGGACTCCTACGAGCAGTACTTC
TRBV7-9,13,few,TRBJ2-7,-,CASSPGVSGEQYF,TGTGCCAGCAGCCCAGGGGTCTCGGGCGAGCAGTACTTC
TRBV6-9,13,many,TRBJ2-2,-,CASSYTNTGELFF,TGTGCCAGCAGTTACACGAACACCGGGGAGCTGTTTTTT
TRBV4-1,15,-,TRBJ1-4,-,CASSQDGTHDEKLFF,TGCGCCAGCAGCCAAGATGGGACCCATGATGAAAAACTGTTTTTT
TRBV11-2,12,few,TRBJ2-5,-,CASSPYEETQYF,TGTGCCAGCAGCCCCTACGAAGAGACCCAGTACTTC
TRBV28,15,few,TRBJ2-6,-,CASNSDFTGANVLTF,TGTGCCAGCAACTCGGACTTCACTGGGGCCAACGTCCTGACTTTC
TRBV7-2,17,few,TRBJ1-1,-,CASSLVGLRGPNTEAFF,TGTGCCAGCAGCTTAGTAGGGCTACGGGGGCCAAACACTGAAGCTTTCTTT
TRBV11-1,14,many,TRBJ1-5,TRBD1,CASSPQGIIQPQHF,TGTGCCAGCAGCCCACAGGGGATAATTCAGCCCCAGCATTTT
TRBV28,14,many,TRBJ2-4,-,CASSFRMAKNIQYF,TGTGCCAGCAGTTTCAGGATGGCCAAAAACATTCAGTACTTC
TRBV7-6,13,many,TRBJ2-5,-,CASSFPAGETQYF,TGTGCCAGCAGCTTCCCCGCCGGGGAGACCCAGTACTTC
TRBV7-2,15,many,TRBJ1-5,-,CASSLAPQTNQPQHF,TGTGCCAGCAGCTTAGCCCCGCAGACTAATCAGCCCCAGCATTTT
TRBV27,13,many,TRBJ1-2,TRBD1,CASSSPTGWGYTF,TGTGCCAGCAGTTCCCCGACAGGGTGGGGCTACACCTTC
TRBV7-2,14,-,TRBJ2-3,-,CASSLGLPTDTRYF,TGTGCCAGCAGCTTGGGACTTCCCACAGATACGCGGTATTTT
TRBV3-1,16,-,TRBJ2-2,-,CASSQGIRGNTGELFF,TGTGCCAGCAGCCAAGGTATACGTGGGAACACCGGGGAGCTGTTTTTT
TRBV20-1,14,few,TRBJ2-7,-,CSARDLDTTYEQYF,TGCAGTGCTAGAGATCTGGACACGACCTACGAGCAGTACTTC
TRBV7-8,15,-,TRBJ1-5,-,CASSLARVRNQPQHF,TGTGCCAGCAGCTTAGCCAGGGTGCGCAATCAGCCCCAGCATTTT
TRBV11-2,11,many,TRBJ1-1,-,CASSLRNEAFF,TGTGCCAGCAGCTTAAGAAATGAAGCTTTCTTT
TRBV5-4,16,-,TRBJ2-2,-,CASSFLEGRLTEELFF,TGTGCCAGCAGCTTCCTGGAGGGGAGACTGACCGAGGAGCTGTTTTTT
TRBV18,16,-,TRBJ1-2,TRBD1,CASSTRSRGLDYGYTF,TGTGCCAGCTCAACCAGAAGTAGGGGGCTTGACTATGGCTACACCTTC
TRBV18,16,many,TRBJ2-5,-,CASSSGGSGEKETQYF,TGTGCCAGCTCATCCGGGGGCAGCGGGGAAAAAGAGACCCAGTACTTC
TRBV27,16,-,TRBJ2-7,TRBD2,CASSPTPAGGGYEQYF,TGTGCCAGCAGCCCTACCCCGGCGGGAGGGGGGTACGAGCAGTACTTC
TRBV7-8,17,many,TRBJ2-1,TRBD2,CASSFPREGPSDNEQFF,TGTGCCAGCAGCTTCCCCCGGGAGGGCCCAAGCGACAATGAGCAGTTCTTC
TRBV7-2,16,-,TRBJ2-7,TRBD2,CASSLESSGGGYEQYF,TGTGCCAGCAGCTTAGAATCTTCGGGGGGGGGCTACGAGCAGTACTTC
TRBV7-2,15,many,TRBJ2-7,-,CASSLDGPTAYEQYF,TGTGCCAGCAGCTTAGACGGGCCAACAGCCTACGAGCAGTACTTC
TRBV19,14,few,TRBJ1-4,-,CASSIQARNEKLFF,TGTGCCAGTAGTATACAGGCTCGAAATGAAAAACTGTTTTTT
TRBV5-1,16,-,TRBJ2-2,-,CASSWFSGRTTGELFF,TGCGCCAGCAGCTGGTTCTCGGGGAGGACCACCGGGGAGCTGTTTTTT
TRBV6-5,15,-,TRBJ1-5,-,CASSYARNSNQPQHF,TGTGCCAGCAGTTACGCCAGGAATAGCAATCAGCCCCAGCATTTT
TRBV2,14,many,TRBJ1-2,-,CASSEGGADYGYTF,TGTGCCAGCAGTGAGGGAGGGGCGGACTATGGCTACACCTTC
TRBV9,15,-,TRBJ2-1,TRBD2,CASSSGLAGINEQFF,TGTGCCAGCAGCTCTGGACTAGCGGGAATCAATGAGCAGTTCTTC
TRBV6-5,16,many,TRBJ1-6,-,CASSYLRVSYNSPLHF,TGTGCCAGCAGTTACTTAAGGGTATCCTATAATTCACCCCTCCACTTT
TRBV6-5,17,many,TRBJ2-7,-,CASSYYGPMASSYEQYF,TGTGCCAGCAGTTACTACGGCCCCATGGCTTCCTCCTACGAGCAGTACTTC
TRBV3-1,15,many,TRBJ1-1,-,CASSAAGTANTEAFF,TGTGCCAGCAGCGCAGCCGGGACGGCAAACACTGAAGCTTTCTTT
TRBV11-1,14,-,TRBJ2-7,TRBD1,CASSRPGQNYEQYF,TGTGCCAGCAGCCGACCGGGACAGAATTACGAGCAGTACTTC
TRBV6-1,13,once,TRBJ1-2,TRBD1,CASSFDRVDGHTF,TGTGCCAGCAGCTTTGACAGGGTGGATGGCCACACCTTC
TRBV6-9,14,few,TRBJ1-5,-,CASSSPRSNQPQHF,TGTGCCAGCAGTTCTCCGAGGAGCAATCAGCCCCAGCATTTT
TRBV4-3,16,few,TRBJ1-4,-,CASSQDGRATNEKLFF,TGCGCCAGCAGCCAAGATGGGCGCGCAACTAATGAAAAACTGTTTTTT
TRBV6-1,16,-,TRBJ2-1,TRBD1,CASSRRQGVTYNEQFF,TGTGCCAGCAGTAGACGACAGGGGGTAACCTACAATGAGCAGTTCTTC
TRBV7-2,13,many,TRBJ2-5,TRBD2,CASSSRDYQTQYF,TGTGCCAGCAGCTCCCGGGACTACCAGACCCAGTACTTC
TRBV28,14,many,TRBJ1-6,-,CASTSPGSNSPLHF,TGTGCCAGCACCTCGCCAGGGTCTAATTCACCCCTCCACTTT
TRBV6-1,14,-,TRBJ2-7,-,CASSKPQFSYEQYF,TGTGCCAGCAGTAAGCCTCAGTTTTCCTACGAGCAGTACTTC
TRBV2,17,few,TRBJ2-1,TRBD2,CASSSPGTSGITNEQFF,TGTGCCAGCAGTTCTCCCGGGACTAGCGGGATTACCAATGAGCAGTTCTTC
TRBV4-3,15,-,TRBJ2-3,-,CASSQDNRMGDTQYF,TGCGCCAGCAGCCAAGATAATAGGATGGGAGATACGCAGTATTTT
TRBV30,13,few,TRBJ1-5,-,CAWSPPRRRAQHF,TGTGCCTGGAGTCCCCCCCGGCGGCGGGCCCAGCATTTT
TRBV6-2/TRBV6-3,16,few,TRBJ2-5,TRBD2,CASSYSALAGQETQYF,TGTGCCAGCAGTTACTCGGCACTAGCGGGGCAAGAGACCCAGTACTTC
TRBV28,16,few,TRBJ2-1,TRBD1,CASTFQGESSVNEQFF,TGTGCCAGCACATTTCAGGGGGAAAGTAGCGTGAATGAGCAGTTCTTC
TRBV7-2,14,-,TRBJ1-4,-,CASSLRAANEKLFF,TGTGCCAGCAGCTTACGGGCAGCTAATGAAAAACTGTTTTTT
TRBV7-9,15,-,TRBJ2-7,-,CASSLSSGPTYEQYF,TGTGCCAGCAGCTTATCGTCCGGGCCAACCTACGAGCAGTACTTC
TRBV7-8,13,-,TRBJ1-1,TRBD1,CASSARQGGEAFF,TGTGCCAGCAGCGCCCGACAGGGAGGGGAAGCTTTCTTT
TRBV5-1,15,once,TRBJ2-7,-,CASSRIWDNTYEQYF,TGCGCCAGCAGCAGAATCTGGGACAATACCTACGAGCAGTACTTC
TRBV7-2,14,-,TRBJ2-7,-,CASSLMGTTSEQYF,TGTGCCAGCAGCCTCATGGGGACGACGTCAGAGCAGTACTTC